This is a list of T cell receptor beta chains from one sample in a study of T cells after yellow fever vaccination. TCRdb used MiXCR to reprocess the 5' RACE reads, holding one entry per CDR3 protein. The table has approximately 300,000 distinct CDR3 sequences, about 10% seen once. The input for sequencing was CD4+ T cells sorted from PBMCs, taken 45 days after the yellow fever booster vaccination. Source of these receptors: a man aged 18 to 30 who received the YFV17D yellow fever vaccine. The CDR3 runs from the conserved cysteine through the conserved F or W. D genes are given only for firm matches. A row's size may be missing; if present it is once, few, many or a size class.

DNA	CDR3	size	V	length	D	J
TGTGCCAGCAGCTTCGAGACAGGCCGTTATGGCTACACCTTC	CASSFETGRYGYTF	.	TRBV7-2	14	.	TRBJ1-2
TGTGCCAGCAGCTCGCTTGGCCCCCGCTACCCCGTAGGGGAGACCCAGTACTTC	CASSSLGPRYPVGETQYF	many	TRBV7-2	18	.	TRBJ2-5
TGTGCCAGCAGCCCGCCACAGGTGTTCAATCAGCCCCAGCATTTT	CASSPPQVFNQPQHF	.	TRBV7-9	15	.	TRBJ1-5
TGTGCCAGCAGTTACCCCACCCATGAGCAGTTCTTC	CASSYPTHEQFF	many	TRBV6-2/TRBV6-3	12	.	TRBJ2-1
TGTGCCAGCAGTTACACCCGATGGGGGACGACCCAGTACTTC	CASSYTRWGTTQYF	.	TRBV6-6	14	.	TRBJ2-5
TGCGCCAGCAGCTTGAGTGGGGACGGGGCCAACGTCCTGACTTTC	CASSLSGDGANVLTF	many	TRBV5-1	15	.	TRBJ2-6
TGCAGTGCTATCGCCGGGGGAGGCTGGGAAGCCTATGGCTACACCTTC	CSAIAGGGWEAYGYTF	few	TRBV20-1	16	.	TRBJ1-2
TGCAGTGCGGGGGGGGCAGGGTCCTACAATGAGCAGTTCTTC	CSAGGAGSYNEQFF	.	TRBV20-1	14	.	TRBJ2-1
TGCGCCAGCAGCCAAGGGCAACAGGGGGCGCGCGGGGCCAACGTCCTGACTTTC	CASSQGQQGARGANVLTF	many	TRBV4-1	18	TRBD1	TRBJ2-6
TGCGCCAGCAGCCAAGATCGGGCGGGGGGGCCAGATGAGCAGTTCTTC	CASSQDRAGGPDEQFF	few	TRBV4-1	16	TRBD2	TRBJ2-1
TGTGCCAGCAGCCCGCGGACAGGGGCCGGGGAGCTGTTTTTT	CASSPRTGAGELFF	few	TRBV11-2	14	TRBD1	TRBJ2-2
TGTGCCACCCACGGGGGCCCAGGCACAGATACGCAGTATTTT	CATHGGPGTDTQYF	many	TRBV28	14	.	TRBJ2-3